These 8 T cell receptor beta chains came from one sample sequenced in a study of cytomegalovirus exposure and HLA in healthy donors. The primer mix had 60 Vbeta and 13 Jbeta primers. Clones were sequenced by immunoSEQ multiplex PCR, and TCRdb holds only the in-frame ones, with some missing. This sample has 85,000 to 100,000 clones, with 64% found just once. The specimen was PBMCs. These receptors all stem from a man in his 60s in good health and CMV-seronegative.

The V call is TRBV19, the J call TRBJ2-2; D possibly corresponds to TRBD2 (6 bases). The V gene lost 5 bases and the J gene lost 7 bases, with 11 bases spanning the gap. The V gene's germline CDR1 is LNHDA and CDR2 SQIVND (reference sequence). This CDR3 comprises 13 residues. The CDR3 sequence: CASSGGIIGELFF. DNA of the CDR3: TGTGCCAGTAGTGGCGGGATTATCGGGGAGCTGTTTTTT.

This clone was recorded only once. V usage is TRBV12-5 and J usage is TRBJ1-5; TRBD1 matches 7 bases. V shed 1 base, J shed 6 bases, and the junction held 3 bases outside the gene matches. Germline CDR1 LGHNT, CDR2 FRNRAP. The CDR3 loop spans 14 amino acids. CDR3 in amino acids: CASGLEGGGQPQHF. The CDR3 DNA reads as TGTGCTAGTGGTTTGGAAGGGGGCGGTCAGCCCCAGCATTTT.

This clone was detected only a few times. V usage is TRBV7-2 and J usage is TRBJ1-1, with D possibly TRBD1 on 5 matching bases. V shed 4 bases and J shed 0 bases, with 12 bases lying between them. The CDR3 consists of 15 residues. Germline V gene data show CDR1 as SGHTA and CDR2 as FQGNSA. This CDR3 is CASSSKQVMNTEAFF. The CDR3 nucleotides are TGTGCCAGCAGCTCGAAACAGGTAATGAACACTGAAGCTTTCTTT.

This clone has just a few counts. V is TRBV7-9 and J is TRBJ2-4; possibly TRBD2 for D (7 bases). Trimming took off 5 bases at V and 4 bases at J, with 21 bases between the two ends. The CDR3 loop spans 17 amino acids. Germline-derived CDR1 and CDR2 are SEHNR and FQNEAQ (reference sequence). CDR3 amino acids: CASSRGGMGTMKNIQYF. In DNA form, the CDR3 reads TGTGCCAGCAGCCGAGGGGGGATGGGGACTATGAAAAACATTCAGTACTTC.

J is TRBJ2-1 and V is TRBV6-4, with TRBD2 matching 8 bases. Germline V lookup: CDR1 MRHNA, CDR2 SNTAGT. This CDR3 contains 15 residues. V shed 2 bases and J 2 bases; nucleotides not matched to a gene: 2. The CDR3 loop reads CASSDIAGTYNEQFF. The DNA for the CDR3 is TGTGCCAGCAGTGACATAGCGGGGACCTACAATGAGCAGTTCTTC.

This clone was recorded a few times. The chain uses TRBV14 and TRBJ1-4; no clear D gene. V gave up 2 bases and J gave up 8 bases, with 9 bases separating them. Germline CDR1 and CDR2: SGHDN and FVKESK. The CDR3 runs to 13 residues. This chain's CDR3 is CASSQRIREKLFF. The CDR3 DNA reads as TGTGCCAGCAGCCAAAGAATTAGAGAAAAACTGTTTTTT.

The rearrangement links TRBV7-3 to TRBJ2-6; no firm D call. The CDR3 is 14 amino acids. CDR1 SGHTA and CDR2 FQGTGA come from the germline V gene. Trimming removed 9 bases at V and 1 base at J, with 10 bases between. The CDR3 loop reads CASGRQSGANVLTF. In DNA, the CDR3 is TGTGCCAGTGGTCGCCAGTCTGGGGCCAACGTCCTGACTTTC.

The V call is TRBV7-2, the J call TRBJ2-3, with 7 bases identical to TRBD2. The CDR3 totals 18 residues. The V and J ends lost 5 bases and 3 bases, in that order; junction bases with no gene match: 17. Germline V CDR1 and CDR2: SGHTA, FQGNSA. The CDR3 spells CASSNHPLATARTDTQYF. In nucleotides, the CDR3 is TGTGCCAGCAGCAATCACCCACTAGCGACCGCGAGAACAGATACGCAGTATTTT. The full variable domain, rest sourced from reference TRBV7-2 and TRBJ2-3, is GAGVSQSPSNKVTEKGKDVELRCDPISGHTALYWYRQSLGQGLEFLIYFQGNSAPDKSGLPSDRFSAERTGGSVSTLTIQRTQQEDSAVYLCASSNHPLATARTDTQYFGPGTRLTVL.